This note documents a single T cell receptor beta chain sequence. Antigen unknown. These data originate in a study of Siglec-9 on CD8 T cells in melanoma. Germline-derived CDR1 and CDR2 are LGHNA and YNFKEQ. The CDR3 is made up of 15 amino acids. The ends lost 4 bases at V and 3 bases at J; junction bases unmatched: 4. Study-level results: An effector memory CD8+ subset marked by Siglec-9 reportedly appeared to gather in melanoma.

The assay was immunoSEQ multiplex PCR, and TCRdb's table has in-frame clones only and misses some. The sample has around 29,000 clones, less than 85% seen once. The sequenced material came from Siglec-9- CD8+ T cells sorted from blood. The chain combines TRBV4-2 with TRBJ2-7, with 12 bases lining up with TRBD1. The clonotype comes from a human donor in good health. CDR3 sequence reads: CASSLGTGGGYEQYF. The CDR3 bases are TGTGCCAGCAGCCTCGGGACAGGGGGCGGCTACGAGCAGTACTTC.